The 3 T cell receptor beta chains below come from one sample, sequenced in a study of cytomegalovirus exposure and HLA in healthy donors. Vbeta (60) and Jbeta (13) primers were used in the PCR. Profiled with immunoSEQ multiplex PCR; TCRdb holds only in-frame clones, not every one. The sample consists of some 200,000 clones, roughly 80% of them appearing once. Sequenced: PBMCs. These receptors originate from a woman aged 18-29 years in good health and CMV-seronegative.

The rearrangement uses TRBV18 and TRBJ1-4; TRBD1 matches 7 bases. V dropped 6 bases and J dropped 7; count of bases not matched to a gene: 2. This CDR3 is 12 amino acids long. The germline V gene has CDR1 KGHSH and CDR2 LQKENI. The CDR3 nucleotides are TGTGCCAGCTCCCGGGACAGTGAAAAACTGTTTTTT. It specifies CASSRDSEKLFF.

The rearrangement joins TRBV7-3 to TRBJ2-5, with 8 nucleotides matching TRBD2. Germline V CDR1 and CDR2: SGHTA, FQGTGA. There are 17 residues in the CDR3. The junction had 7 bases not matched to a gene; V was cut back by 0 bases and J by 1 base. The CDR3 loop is CASSLTRAGGVQETQYF. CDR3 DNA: TGTGCCAGCAGCTTAACGCGGGCGGGAGGTGTCCAAGAGACCCAGTACTTC.

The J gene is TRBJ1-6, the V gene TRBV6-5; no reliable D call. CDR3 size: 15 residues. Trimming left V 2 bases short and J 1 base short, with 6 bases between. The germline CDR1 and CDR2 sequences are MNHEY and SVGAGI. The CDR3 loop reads CASSYEPSYNSPLHF. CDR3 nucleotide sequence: TGTGCCAGCAGTTACGAGCCGTCCTATAATTCACCCCTCCACTTT.